The rows below give T cell receptor beta chains drawn from one sample of a study of molecular identifiers for immune sequencing clone quantification. TCRdb independently ran MiXCR on the PCR reads; one entry per CDR3 protein. Among approximately 320,000 distinct CDR3 sequences, roughly 24% were seen once, and the ten largest hold roughly 0.7%. Sequenced sample: naive CD8+ T cells from blood, with Jurkat cell RNA spiked in. These receptors were obtained from a human donor in good health. Some libraries in this study had Jurkat cell RNA spiked in. CDR3s include the opening cysteine and the closing phenylalanine or tryptophan. D genes are given only for firm matches. Size is stated for part of the rows, as once, few or many counts, or as a class when the clone is expanded.

J,V,size,D,CDR3,DNA
TRBJ2-5,TRBV7-2,few,NA,CASSLATGTPQETRYF,TGTGCCAGCAGCTTAGCTACCGGGACACCCCAAGAGACCCGGTACTTC
TRBJ1-3,TRBV29-1,few,TRBD1,CSVGQTGGGNTIYF,TGCAGCGTTGGACAGACAGGGGGTGGAAACACCATATATTTT
TRBJ2-7,TRBV29-1,few,NA,CSVETDSAYEQYF,TGCAGCGTTGAAACAGATAGTGCCTACGAGCAGTACTTC
TRBJ2-4,TRBV10-3,NA,TRBD2,CAISESQTSGDIQYF,TGTGCCATCAGTGAGTCGCAGACTAGCGGTGACATTCAGTACTTC
TRBJ2-7,TRBV4-1,NA,TRBD1,CASSQGGGASEQYF,TGCGCCAGCAGCCAAGGAGGGGGCGCGTCTGAGCAGTACTTC
TRBJ1-2,TRBV14,many,NA,CASSQGDPYGYTF,TGTGCCAGCAGCCAAGGGGACCCCTATGGCTACACCTTC
TRBJ2-3,TRBV6-5,many,NA,CASRTWDTQYF,TGTGCCAGCCGGACTTGGGATACGCAGTATTTT
TRBJ1-5,TRBV27,many,NA,CASSLDVFQPQHF,TGTGCCAGCAGTTTAGACGTTTTCCAGCCCCAGCATTTT
TRBJ1-1,TRBV14,NA,NA,CASSQWSVAASGITEAFF,TGTGCCAGCAGCCAATGGTCGGTTGCAGCGTCAGGGATCACTGAAGCTTTCTTT
TRBJ2-5,TRBV19,few,TRBD2,CASITGTSGGPPGTQYF,TGTGCCAGTATAACCGGGACTAGCGGGGGCCCGCCTGGGACCCAGTACTTC
TRBJ1-1,TRBV27,NA,TRBD1,CASSSFPQGQGPNTEAFF,TGTGCCAGCAGTTCCTTCCCCCAGGGACAGGGGCCGAACACTGAAGCTTTCTTT
TRBJ2-3,TRBV12-3/TRBV12-4,few,NA,CASSPNRDADTQYF,TGTGCCAGCAGCCCAAACAGGGATGCGGATACGCAGTATTTT
TRBJ2-3,TRBV19,few,TRBD2,CASSMETSVFSDTQYF,TGTGCCAGTAGTATGGAGACTAGCGTGTTTTCAGATACGCAGTATTTT
TRBJ2-6,TRBV12-3/TRBV12-4,many,NA,CASSPSPPGSEANVLTF,TGTGCCAGCAGTCCCTCCCCCCCGGGATCCGAGGCCAACGTCCTGACTTTC
TRBJ2-1,TRBV11-2,few,NA,CASSLEPQDEQFF,TGTGCCAGCAGCTTAGAACCGCAGGATGAGCAGTTCTTC
TRBJ2-1,TRBV11-2,NA,NA,CASSLERGPTYNEQFF,TGTGCCAGCAGCTTAGAACGGGGCCCGACCTACAATGAGCAGTTCTTC
TRBJ1-1,TRBV7-9,many,NA,CASSLIWGSRTEAFF,TGTGCCAGCAGCCTTATTTGGGGATCAAGGACTGAAGCTTTCTTT
TRBJ2-3,TRBV7-6,many,NA,CASSLVVGHTDTQYF,TGTGCCAGCAGCTTAGTCGTGGGTCACACAGATACGCAGTATTTT
TRBJ2-7,TRBV25-1,many,TRBD2,CASSPGTGGGYEQYF,TGTGCCAGCAGCCCCGGGACGGGAGGCGGCTACGAGCAGTACTTC
TRBJ1-1,TRBV7-9,few,NA,CASGPPAVSGPEAFF,TGTGCCAGCGGGCCCCCAGCTGTTTCGGGCCCTGAAGCTTTCTTT
TRBJ1-5,TRBV6-6,once,NA,CASSCSGRSNQPQHF,TGTGCCAGCAGTTGCTCGGGTAGGAGCAATCAGCCCCAGCATTTT
TRBJ2-6,TRBV27,few,NA,CASTSGVAGANVLTF,TGTGCCAGCACCTCTGGGGTTGCTGGGGCCAACGTCCTGACTTTC
TRBJ2-5,TRBV15,few,TRBD1,CATRTGQETQYF,TGTGCCACCCGGACAGGACAAGAGACCCAGTACTTC
TRBJ2-1,TRBV24-1,many,NA,CATSDLQDDEQFF,TGTGCCACCAGTGATTTACAGGACGATGAGCAGTTCTTC
TRBJ2-7,TRBV28,many,TRBD2,CASSEASGFYEQYF,TGTGCCAGCTCGGAGGCTAGCGGGTTCTACGAGCAGTACTTC
TRBJ1-1,TRBV4-2,many,NA,CASSQDRAVNTEAFF,TGTGCCAGCAGCCAAGATCGGGCCGTAAACACTGAAGCTTTCTTT
TRBJ2-1,TRBV9,many,TRBD2,CASSVATAGGRLSEQFF,TGTGCCAGCAGCGTAGCTACGGCGGGGGGCCGGTTGAGTGAGCAGTTCTTC
TRBJ2-3,TRBV10-3,NA,TRBD2,CATSPLSGSQYF,TGTGCCACCAGTCCCCTTAGCGGGTCGCAGTATTTT
TRBJ2-7,TRBV20-1,many,TRBD2,CSAETSGGPYEQYF,TGCAGTGCTGAGACTAGCGGGGGACCCTACGAGCAGTACTTC
TRBJ2-6,TRBV6-2/TRBV6-3,many,NA,CASTKLSGANVLTF,TGTGCCAGCACCAAACTCTCTGGGGCCAACGTCCTGACTTTC
TRBJ2-3,TRBV14,many,NA,CASSTTPYTDTQYF,TGTGCCAGCAGCACCACCCCTTACACAGATACGCAGTATTTT
TRBJ2-7,TRBV5-1,once,TRBD2,CASSRTSGSLSSYEQYF,TGCGCCAGCAGCCGGACTAGCGGGAGCCTTAGCTCCTACGAGCAGTACTTC
TRBJ2-5,TRBV28,NA,NA,CANSFKGETKETQYF,TGTGCCAACAGTTTTAAGGGGGAAACGAAGGAGACCCAGTACTTC
TRBJ1-5,TRBV7-9,NA,NA,CASSLDYQPQHF,TGTGCCAGCAGCTTAGACTATCAGCCCCAGCATTTT
TRBJ2-5,TRBV28,many,TRBD2,CASTGLAGSETQYF,TGTGCCAGCACGGGACTAGCGGGGTCAGAGACCCAGTACTTC
TRBJ1-1,TRBV6-2/TRBV6-3,few,NA,CASNTYSVEAFF,TGTGCCAGCAACACATATTCAGTTGAAGCTTTCTTT
TRBJ2-2,TRBV9,few,NA,CASSVEAAGPNTGELFF,TGTGCCAGCAGCGTGGAGGCGGCAGGGCCGAACACCGGGGAGCTGTTTTTT
TRBJ2-5,TRBV25-1,few,NA,CASSAPGNGEETQYF,TGTGCCAGCAGTGCGCCAGGGAATGGCGAAGAGACCCAGTACTTC
TRBJ1-5,TRBV20-1,few,NA,CSARDPGASNQPQHF,TGCAGTGCTAGAGATCCCGGGGCGAGCAATCAGCCCCAGCATTTT
TRBJ2-1,TRBV3-1,NA,NA,CASSPTSLYNEQFF,TGTGCCAGCAGCCCGACTAGTTTATACAATGAGCAGTTCTTC
TRBJ2-2,TRBV12-3/TRBV12-4,few,TRBD1,CASSFGTGATGELFF,TGTGCCAGCAGTTTCGGGACAGGGGCCACCGGGGAGCTGTTTTTT
TRBJ2-5,TRBV13,NA,NA,CASSARENKGTTQYF,TGTGCCAGCAGCGCCCGCGAAAACAAGGGTACGACACAGTACTTC
TRBJ2-7,TRBV6-2/TRBV6-3,many,NA,CASSYGQGLYEQYF,TGTGCCAGCAGTTATGGCCAGGGCCTCTACGAGCAGTACTTC
TRBJ1-1,TRBV9,many,NA,CASSVEGYHPNTEAFF,TGTGCCAGCAGCGTAGAAGGGTACCATCCCAACACTGAAGCTTTCTTT
TRBJ2-5,TRBV7-6,many,TRBD2,CASSLSWPSGGTYQETQYF,TGTGCCAGCAGCTTAAGCTGGCCTAGCGGGGGGACCTACCAAGAGACCCAGTACTTC
TRBJ1-1,TRBV29-1,NA,TRBD1,CSVPGQGITEALF,TGCAGCGTACCGGGACAGGGAATCACTGAAGCTCTCTTT
TRBJ1-1,TRBV29-1,many,NA,CSALHIANTEAFF,TGCAGCGCCCTTCACATCGCGAACACTGAAGCTTTCTTT
TRBJ2-7,TRBV20-1,many,NA,CSARDFDLYEQYF,TGCAGTGCTAGAGACTTCGATCTCTACGAGCAGTACTTC
TRBJ2-2,TRBV7-3,NA,TRBD2,CASSLEPRTSPVTGELFF,TGTGCCAGCAGCCTAGAACCCCGGACTAGCCCCGTCACCGGGGAGCTGTTTTTT
TRBJ2-7,TRBV28,many,NA,CASSPLYEQYF,TGTGCCAGCAGCCCCCTCTACGAGCAGTACTTC
TRBJ2-7,TRBV28,many,NA,CASSFRDEQYF,TGTGCCAGCAGTTTTAGGGACGAGCAGTACTTC
TRBJ2-5,TRBV7-9,NA,NA,CASSFGVALGPPSF,TGTGCCAGCAGCTTCGGGGTGGCTCTCGGGCCCCCGTCCTTC
TRBJ2-7,TRBV5-1,many,NA,CASSLDFESYEQYF,TGCGCCAGCAGCTTGGACTTTGAATCCTACGAGCAGTACTTC
TRBJ1-5,TRBV7-9,NA,TRBD1,CASSSGQGHQPQHF,TGTGCCAGCAGCTCCGGACAGGGACATCAGCCCCAGCATTTT
TRBJ2-3,TRBV6-5,many,NA,CASSESGTDVTDTQYF,TGTGCCAGCAGTGAATCCGGGACGGATGTCACAGATACGCAGTATTTT
TRBJ2-7,TRBV20-1,few,TRBD2,CSADRPGLAGGNEQYF,TGCAGTGCCGACAGACCGGGACTAGCGGGAGGGAACGAGCAGTACTTC
TRBJ1-1,TRBV11-2,many,NA,CASSLVSCRGNRRCEAFF,TGTGCCAGCAGCTTAGTTTCATGCAGGGGCAATCGTAGGTGTGAAGCTTTCTTT